This T cell receptor beta chain derives from a study of cytomegalovirus exposure and HLA in healthy donors. PCR amplification relied on 60 Vbeta primers (plus 13 Jbeta primers). Repertoires were generated with immunoSEQ multiplex PCR, while TCRdb's copy carries only in-frame clones and drops some. The table lists approximately 150,000 clones, around 80% of them singletons. General study results and limits: The authors listed 150 to 200 TCR beta chains as cytomegalovirus-associated.

Notes on this clone: Antigen specificity is unknown.

From germline, CDR1 is SGHNT and CDR2 YYREEE (reference sequence). Germline trimming cut 5 bases from V and 2 bases from J; bases unmatched to any gene: 11. This CDR3 has 16 residues. The material sequenced was PBMCs. J is TRBJ1-2 and V is TRBV5-4, with 8 bases fitting TRBD1. The receptor was isolated from a young woman in good health and CMV-seropositive. As DNA, the CDR3 is TGTGCCAGCAGATACCGGGACAGGCCTTTAAACTATGGCTACACCTTC. It translates to CASRYRDRPLNYGYTF. The full variable domain, rest sourced from reference TRBV5-4 and TRBJ1-2, is ETGVTQSPTHLIKTRGQQVTLRCSSQSGHNTVSWYQQALGQGPQFIFQYYREEENGRGNFPPRFSGLQFPNYSSELNVNALELDDSALYLCASRYRDRPLNYGYTFGSGTRLTVV.